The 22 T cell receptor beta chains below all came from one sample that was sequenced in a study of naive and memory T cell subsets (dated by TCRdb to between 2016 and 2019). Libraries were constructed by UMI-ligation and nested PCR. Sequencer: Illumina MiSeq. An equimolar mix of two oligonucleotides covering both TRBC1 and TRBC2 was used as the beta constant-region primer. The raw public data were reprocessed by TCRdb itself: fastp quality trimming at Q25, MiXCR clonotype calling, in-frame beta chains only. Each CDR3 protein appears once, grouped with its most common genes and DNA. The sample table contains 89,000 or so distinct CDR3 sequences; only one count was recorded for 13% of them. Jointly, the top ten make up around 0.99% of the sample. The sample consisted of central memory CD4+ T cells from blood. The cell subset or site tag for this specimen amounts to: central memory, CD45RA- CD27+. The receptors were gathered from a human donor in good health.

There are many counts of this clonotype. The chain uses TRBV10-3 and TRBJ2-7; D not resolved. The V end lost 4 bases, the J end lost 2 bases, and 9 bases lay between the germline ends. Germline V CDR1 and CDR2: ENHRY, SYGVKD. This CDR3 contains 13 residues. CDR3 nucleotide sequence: TGTGCCATCAGTGGCGGCAGCACCTACGAGCAGTACTTC. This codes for CAISGGSTYEQYF.

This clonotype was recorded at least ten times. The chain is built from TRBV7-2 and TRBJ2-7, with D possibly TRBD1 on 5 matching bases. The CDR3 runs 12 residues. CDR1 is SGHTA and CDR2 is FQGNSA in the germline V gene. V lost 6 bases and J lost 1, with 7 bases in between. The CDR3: CASSPGSYEQYF. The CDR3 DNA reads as TGTGCCAGCAGTCCAGGGTCCTACGAGCAGTACTTC. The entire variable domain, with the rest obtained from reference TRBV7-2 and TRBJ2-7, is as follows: GAGVSQSPSNKVTEKGKDVELRCDPISGHTALYWYRQSLGQGLEFLIYFQGNSAPDKSGLPSDRFSAERTGGSVSTLTIQRTQQEDSAVYLCASSPGSYEQYFGPGTRLTVT.

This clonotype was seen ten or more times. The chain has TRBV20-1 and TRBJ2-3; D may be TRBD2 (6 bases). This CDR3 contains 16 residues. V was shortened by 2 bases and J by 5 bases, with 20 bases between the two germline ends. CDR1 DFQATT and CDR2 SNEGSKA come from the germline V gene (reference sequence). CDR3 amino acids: CSARSLLAPEVDTQYF. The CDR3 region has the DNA TGCAGTGCTAGATCATTACTAGCCCCAGAAGTAGATACGCAGTATTTT.

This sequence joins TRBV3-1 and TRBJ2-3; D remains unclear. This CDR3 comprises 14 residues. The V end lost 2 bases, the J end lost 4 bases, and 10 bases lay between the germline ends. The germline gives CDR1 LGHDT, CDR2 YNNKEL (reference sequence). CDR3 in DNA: TGTGCCAGCAGCCAAATAGGAGCCCCAGATACGCAGTATTTT. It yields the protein CASSQIGAPDTQYF.

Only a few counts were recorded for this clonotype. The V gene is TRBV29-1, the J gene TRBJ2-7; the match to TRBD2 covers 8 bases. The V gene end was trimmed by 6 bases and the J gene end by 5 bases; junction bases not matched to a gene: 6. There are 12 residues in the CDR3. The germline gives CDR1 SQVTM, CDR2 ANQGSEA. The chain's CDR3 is CSVPGLADEQYF. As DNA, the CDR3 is TGCAGCGTGCCCGGACTAGCTGACGAGCAGTACTTC.

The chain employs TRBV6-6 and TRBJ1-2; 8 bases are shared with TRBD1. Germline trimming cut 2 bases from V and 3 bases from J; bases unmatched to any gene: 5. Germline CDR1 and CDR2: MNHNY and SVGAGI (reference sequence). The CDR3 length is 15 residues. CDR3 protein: CASSYPGQGDYGYTF. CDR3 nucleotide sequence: TGTGCCAGCAGTTACCCCGGACAGGGTGACTATGGCTACACCTTC.

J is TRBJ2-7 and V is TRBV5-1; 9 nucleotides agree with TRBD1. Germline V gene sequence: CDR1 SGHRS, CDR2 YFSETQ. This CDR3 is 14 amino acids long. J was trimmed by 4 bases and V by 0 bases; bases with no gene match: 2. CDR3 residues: CASSLADRGYEQYF. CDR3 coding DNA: TGCGCCAGCAGCTTGGCGGACAGGGGATACGAGCAGTACTTC.

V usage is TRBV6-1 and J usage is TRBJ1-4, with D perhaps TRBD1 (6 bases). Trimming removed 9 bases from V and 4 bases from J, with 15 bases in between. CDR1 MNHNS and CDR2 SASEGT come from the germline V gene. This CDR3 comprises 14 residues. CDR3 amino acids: CASMERGINEKLFF. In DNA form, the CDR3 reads TGTGCCAGTATGGAGAGGGGGATTAATGAAAAACTGTTTTTT.

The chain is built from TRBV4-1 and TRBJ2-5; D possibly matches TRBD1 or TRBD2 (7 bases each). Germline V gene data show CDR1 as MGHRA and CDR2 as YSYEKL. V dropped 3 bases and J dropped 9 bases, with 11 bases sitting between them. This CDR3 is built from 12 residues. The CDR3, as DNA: TGCGCCAGCAGCCAGGCAGGGGGGGCCCAGTACTTC. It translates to CASSQAGGAQYF.

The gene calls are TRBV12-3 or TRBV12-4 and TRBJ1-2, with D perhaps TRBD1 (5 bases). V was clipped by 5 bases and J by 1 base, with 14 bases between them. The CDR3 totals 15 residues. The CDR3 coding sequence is TGTGCCAGCAGTCCACAGGAGACTCTTAACTATGGCTACACCTTC. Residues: CASSPQETLNYGYTF.

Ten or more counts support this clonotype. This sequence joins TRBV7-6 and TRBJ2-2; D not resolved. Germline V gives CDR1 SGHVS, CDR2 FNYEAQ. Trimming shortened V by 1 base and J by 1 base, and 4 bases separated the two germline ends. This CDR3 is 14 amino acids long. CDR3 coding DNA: TGTGCCAGCAGCTTAGGTCAGAACACCGGGGAGCTGTTTTTT. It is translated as CASSLGQNTGELFF.

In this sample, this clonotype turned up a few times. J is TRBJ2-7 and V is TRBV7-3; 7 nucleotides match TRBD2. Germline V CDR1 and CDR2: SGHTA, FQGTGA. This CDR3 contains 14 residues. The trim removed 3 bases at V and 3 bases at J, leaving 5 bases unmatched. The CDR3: CASSFSGTIYEQYF. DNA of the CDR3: TGTGCCAGCAGCTTCAGCGGGACCATCTACGAGCAGTACTTC.

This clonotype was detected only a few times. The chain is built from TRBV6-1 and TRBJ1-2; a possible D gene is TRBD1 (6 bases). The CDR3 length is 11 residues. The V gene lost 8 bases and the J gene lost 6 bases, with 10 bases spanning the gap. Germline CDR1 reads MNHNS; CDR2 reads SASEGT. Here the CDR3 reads CASSQGHGYTF. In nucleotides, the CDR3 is TGTGCCAGCTCACAGGGACATGGCTACACCTTC.

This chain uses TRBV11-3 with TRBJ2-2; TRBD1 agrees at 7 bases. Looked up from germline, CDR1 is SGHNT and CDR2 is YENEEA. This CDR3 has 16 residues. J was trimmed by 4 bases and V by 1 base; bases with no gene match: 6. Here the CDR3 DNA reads TGTGCCAGCAGCTTAGTCACAGGGGTGGTCACCGGGGAGCTGTTTTTT. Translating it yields CASSLVTGVVTGELFF.

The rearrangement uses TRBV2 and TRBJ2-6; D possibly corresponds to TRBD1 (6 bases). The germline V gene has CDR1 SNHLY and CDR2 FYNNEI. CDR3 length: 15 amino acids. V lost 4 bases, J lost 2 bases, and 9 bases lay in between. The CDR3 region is CASSANRAGANVLTF. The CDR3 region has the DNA TGTGCCAGCAGTGCGAACAGGGCTGGGGCCAACGTCCTGACTTTC. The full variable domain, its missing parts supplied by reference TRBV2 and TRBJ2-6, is EPEVTQTPSHQVTQMGQEVILRCVPISNHLYFYWYRQILGQKVEFLVSFYNNEISEKSEIFDDQFSVERPDGSNFTLKIRSTKLEDSAMYFCASSANRAGANVLTFGAGSRLTVL.

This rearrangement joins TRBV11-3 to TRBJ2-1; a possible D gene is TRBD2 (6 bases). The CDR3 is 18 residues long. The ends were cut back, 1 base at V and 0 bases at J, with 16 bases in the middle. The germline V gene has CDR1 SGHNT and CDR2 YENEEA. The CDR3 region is CASSLGFTPGSSYNEQFF. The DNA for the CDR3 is TGTGCCAGCAGCTTAGGTTTTACTCCCGGGAGCTCCTACAATGAGCAGTTCTTC.

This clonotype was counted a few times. The chain's CDR3 is CASSQGRSRSGNTIYF. For the CDR3, the DNA is TGTGCCAGCAGCCAAGGCAGGTCCCGCTCTGGAAACACCATATATTTT. The chain is built from TRBV3-1 and TRBJ1-3, with unresolved D. CDR1 is LGHDT and CDR2 is YNNKEL in the germline V gene (reference sequence). This CDR3 is built from 16 residues. The germline V and J ends were trimmed by 1 base and 0 bases, with 10 bases remaining between them.

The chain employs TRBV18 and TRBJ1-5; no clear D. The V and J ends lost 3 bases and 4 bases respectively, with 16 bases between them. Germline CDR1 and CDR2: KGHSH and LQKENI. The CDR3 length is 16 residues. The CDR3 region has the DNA TGTGCCAGCTCACCCCAGGAAACCCAAGGGAATCAGCCCCAGCATTTT. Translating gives CASSPQETQGNQPQHF.

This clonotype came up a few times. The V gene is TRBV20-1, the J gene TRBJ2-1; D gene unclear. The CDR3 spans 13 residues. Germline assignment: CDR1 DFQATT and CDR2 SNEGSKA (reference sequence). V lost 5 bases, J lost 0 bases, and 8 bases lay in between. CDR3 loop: CSAEGASYNEQFF. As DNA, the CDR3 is TGCAGTGCTGAAGGAGCCTCCTACAATGAGCAGTTCTTC.

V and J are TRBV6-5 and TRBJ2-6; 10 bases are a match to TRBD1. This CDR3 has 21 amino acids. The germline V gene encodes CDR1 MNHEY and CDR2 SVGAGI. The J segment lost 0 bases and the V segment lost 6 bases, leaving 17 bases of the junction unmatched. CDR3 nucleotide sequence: TGTGCCAGCAGATCGACCTGGGACAGGGGCTTCGCCGACTCTGGGGCCAACGTCCTGACTTTC. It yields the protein CASRSTWDRGFADSGANVLTF.

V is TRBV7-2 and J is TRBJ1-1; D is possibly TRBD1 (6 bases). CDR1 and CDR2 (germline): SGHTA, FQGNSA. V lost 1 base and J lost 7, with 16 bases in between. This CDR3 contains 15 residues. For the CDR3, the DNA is TGTACCAGCAGCTTAGGAGGGGCAGGGGTCGGTGAAGCTTTCTTT. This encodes CTSSLGGAGVGEAFF.

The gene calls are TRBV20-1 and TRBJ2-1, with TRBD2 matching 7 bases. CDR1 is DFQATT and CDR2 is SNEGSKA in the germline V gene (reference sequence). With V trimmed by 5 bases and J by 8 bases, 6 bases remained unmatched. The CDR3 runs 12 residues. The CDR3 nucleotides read TGCAGTGCTCTAGCGGATAGGGATGAGCAGTTCTTC. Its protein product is CSALADRDEQFF.